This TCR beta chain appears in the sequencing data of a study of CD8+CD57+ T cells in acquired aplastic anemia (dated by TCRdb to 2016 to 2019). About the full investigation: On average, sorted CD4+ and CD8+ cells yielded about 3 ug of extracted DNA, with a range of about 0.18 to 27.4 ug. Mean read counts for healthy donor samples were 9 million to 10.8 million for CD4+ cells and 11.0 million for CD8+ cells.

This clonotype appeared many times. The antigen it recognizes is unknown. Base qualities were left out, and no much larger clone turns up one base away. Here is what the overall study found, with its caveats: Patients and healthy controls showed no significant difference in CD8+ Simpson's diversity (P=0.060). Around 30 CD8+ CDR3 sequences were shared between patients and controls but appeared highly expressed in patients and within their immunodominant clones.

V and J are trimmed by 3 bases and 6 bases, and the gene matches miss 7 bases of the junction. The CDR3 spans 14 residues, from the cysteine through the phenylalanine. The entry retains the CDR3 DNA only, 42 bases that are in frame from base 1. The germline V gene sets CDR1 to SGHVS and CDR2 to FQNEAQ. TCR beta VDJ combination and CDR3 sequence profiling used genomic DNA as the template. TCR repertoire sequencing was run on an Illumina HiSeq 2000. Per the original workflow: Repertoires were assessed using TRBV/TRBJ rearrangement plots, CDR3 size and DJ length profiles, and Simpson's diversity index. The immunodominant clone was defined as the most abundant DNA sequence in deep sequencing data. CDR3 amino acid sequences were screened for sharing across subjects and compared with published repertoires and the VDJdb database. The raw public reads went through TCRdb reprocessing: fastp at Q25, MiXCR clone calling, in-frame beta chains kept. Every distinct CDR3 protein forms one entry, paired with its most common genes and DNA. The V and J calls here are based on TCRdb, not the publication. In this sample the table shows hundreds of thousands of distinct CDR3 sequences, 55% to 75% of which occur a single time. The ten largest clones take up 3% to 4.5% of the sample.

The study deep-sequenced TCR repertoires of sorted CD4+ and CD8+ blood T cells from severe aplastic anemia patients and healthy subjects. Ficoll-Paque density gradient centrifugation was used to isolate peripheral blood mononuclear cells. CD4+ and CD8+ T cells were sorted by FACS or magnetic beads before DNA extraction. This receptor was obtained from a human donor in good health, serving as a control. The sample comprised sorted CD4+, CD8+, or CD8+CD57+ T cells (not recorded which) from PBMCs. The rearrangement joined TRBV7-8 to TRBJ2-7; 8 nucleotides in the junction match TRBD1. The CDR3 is CASSFADRGGEQYF. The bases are TGTGCCAGCAGCTTTGCCGACAGGGGAGGCGAGCAGTACTTC.